Listed here are 17 T cell receptor beta chains from one sample, sequenced in a study of blood T cell repertoires in COVID-19. Sequencing was performed with immunoSEQ multiplex PCR; in TCRdb, only in-frame clones are kept and a portion is missing. Of about 80,000 clones listed, approximately 80% are singletons. The source material was peripheral blood. All receptors come from a man older than 75 with active or convalescent COVID-19.

The V gene is TRBV15, the J gene TRBJ2-5; no firm D call. V lost 1 base and J lost 1, with 10 bases in between. The CDR3 sequence is 15 residues long. Germline loops: CDR1 LNHNV, CDR2 YYDKDF (reference sequence). CDR3 nucleotides: TGTGCCACCAGCAGAGGAACTCCGAGCCAAGAGACCCAGTACTTC. Its translation: CATSRGTPSQETQYF.

The chain joins TRBV5-1 to TRBJ2-5; D may be TRBD2 (6 bases). CDR3 size: 13 residues. Germline values: CDR1 SGHRS, CDR2 YFSETQ. V gave up 5 bases and J gave up 2 bases, with 10 bases separating them. CDR3: CASSYGGQETQYF. The CDR3 bases are TGCGCCAGCAGTTATGGGGGGCAAGAGACCCAGTACTTC.

The DNA of the CDR3 is TGTGCCAGTACCCAGGGAGGGTCTAATGAAAAACTGTTTTTT. Residues: CASTQGGSNEKLFF. V and J are TRBV19 and TRBJ1-4, with D perhaps matching TRBD1 (5 bases). Germline CDR1 reads LNHDA; CDR2 reads SQIVND (reference sequence). The CDR3 contains 14 residues. The V end lost 7 bases, the J end lost 3 bases, and 12 bases lay between the germline ends.

This clone showed up just a few times. The CDR3 DNA sequence: TGTGCCAGCAGGGACTTCGCCCCCTCCTACGAGCAGTACGTC. It encodes CASRDFAPSYEQYV. V gene TRBV6-6 combines with J gene TRBJ2-7; perhaps TRBD2 as D (5 bases). Trimming pared 6 bases from V and 0 bases from J, leaving 12 bases between. Germline CDR1 and CDR2: MNHNY and SVGAGI (reference sequence). CDR3 length equals 14 residues.

The chain couples TRBV5-1 to TRBJ1-5; perhaps TRBD1 as D (5 bases). This CDR3 comprises 16 residues. Trimming stripped 0 bases from V and 0 bases from J, with 10 bases between. The germline V gene has CDR1 SGHRS and CDR2 YFSETQ. CDR3 DNA sequence: TGCGCCAGCAGCTTGGCGGGACTCTCTAGCAATCAGCCCCAGCATTTT. Translation: CASSLAGLSSNQPQHF.

Only a few counts were recorded for this clone. The V and J genes are TRBV19 and TRBJ1-1; no clear D gene. V lost 8 bases, J lost 5 bases, and 12 bases lay in between. The CDR3 spans 12 residues. Germline CDR1 is LNHDA and CDR2 is SQIVND (reference sequence). CDR3 sequence: CASDRGGTEAFF. Here the CDR3 DNA reads TGTGCCAGTGATCGGGGTGGGACTGAAGCTTTCTTT.

This clone occurred a few times. This chain joins TRBV5-1 and TRBJ1-3; D unclear. V was trimmed by 4 bases and J by 2 bases, leaving 10 bases between them. The CDR3 contains 14 residues. Germline lookup yields CDR1 SGHRS and CDR2 YFSETQ. The CDR3 nucleotides read TGCGCCAGCAGCGCCGCCGCGGCTGGAAACACCATATATTTT. Its translation is CASSAAAAGNTIYF.

The chain uses TRBV5-1 and TRBJ2-4; 8 bases match TRBD1. Germline V gene data show CDR1 as SGHRS and CDR2 as YFSETQ. The trim removed 4 bases at V and 4 bases at J, leaving 10 bases unmatched. CDR3 size: 16 residues. The CDR3 region has the DNA TGCGCCAGCAGCCCAGGACAGGGAGTACAGAAAAACATTCAGTACTTC. This sequence encodes CASSPGQGVQKNIQYF.

CDR3 nucleotides: TGTGCCAGCAGCTTAGTGGGAGGACAGGTGTACGAGCAGTACGTC. It is translated as CASSLVGGQVYEQYV. The chain combines TRBV11-2 with TRBJ2-7; a weak D match, TRBD1 (7 bases). There are 15 residues in the CDR3. V was cut by 1 base and J by 4 bases, with 14 bases left in between. Germline lookup yields CDR1 SGHAT and CDR2 FQNNGV.

The rearrangement links TRBV3-1 (or the pseudogene TRBV3-2) to TRBJ2-2; 9 bases are a match to TRBD1. V was pared by 3 bases and J by 0 bases, with 11 bases of the junction left unmatched. Germline V lookup: CDR1 LGHDT, CDR2 YNNKEL (reference sequence). There are 19 residues in the CDR3. The CDR3 DNA reads as TGTGCCAGCAGCCAGCCTACCGGGGACAGGGTATCGAACACCGGGGAGCTGTTTTTT. Translation: CASSQPTGDRVSNTGELFF.

This chain joins TRBV3-1 (or the pseudogene TRBV3-2) and TRBJ1-2; D is unclear. Looked up from germline, CDR1 is LGHDT and CDR2 is YNNKEL (reference sequence). The CDR3 spans 17 residues. V was clipped by 4 bases and J by 2 bases, with 20 bases between them. CDR3 loop: CASSLSPGEGQNYGYTF. Here the CDR3 DNA reads TGTGCCAGCAGCCTATCCCCCGGGGAGGGTCAAAACTATGGCTACACCTTC.

The V gene is TRBV18, the J gene TRBJ2-3, with D possibly TRBD1 on 6 matching bases. Trimming removed 8 bases at V and 6 bases at J, with 18 bases between. The CDR3 spans 14 residues. CDR1 KGHSH and CDR2 LQKENI come from the germline V gene. The CDR3: CASHTGHRVDTQYF. In DNA form, the CDR3 reads TGTGCCAGCCATACGGGACACCGGGTGGATACGCAGTATTTT. The full variable domain, its missing parts supplied by reference TRBV18 and TRBJ2-3, is NAGVMQNPRHLVRRRGQEARLRCSPMKGHSHVYWYRQLPEEGLKFMVYLQKENIIDESGMPKERFSAEFPKEGPSILRIQQVVRGDSAAYFCASHTGHRVDTQYFGPGTRLTVL.

V usage is TRBV28 and J usage is TRBJ1-2; 7 nucleotides align to TRBD1. The V gene's germline CDR1 is MDHEN and CDR2 SYDVKM. This CDR3 region has 13 residues. Trimming took 8 bases from V and 2 from J; bases not matched to a gene: 5. The CDR3 bases are TGTGCCAGCCTTCTACAGGGGAACTATGGCTACACCTTC. Translation gives CASLLQGNYGYTF.

This chain uses TRBV29-1 with TRBJ1-1; D is perhaps TRBD1 (6 bases). The CDR3 spans 12 residues. The ends were cut back, 4 bases at V and 3 bases at J, with 9 bases in the middle. Germline CDR1 reads SQVTM; CDR2 reads ANQGSEA. The CDR3 nucleotides read TGCAGCGTTGGACAGGACCACACTGAAGCTTTCTTT. It yields the protein CSVGQDHTEAFF.

The chain recombines TRBV24-1 with TRBJ2-7; the match to TRBD1 covers 7 bases. The J segment lost 5 bases and the V segment lost 5 bases, leaving 8 bases of the junction unmatched. The CDR3 is 14 amino acids. Per the germline V gene, CDR1 is KGHDR and CDR2 is SFDVKD. The CDR3 sequence is CATSGQGDVDEQYV. The DNA of the CDR3 is TGTGCCACCAGTGGTCAGGGGGACGTTGACGAGCAGTACGTC.

The chain is built from TRBV28 and TRBJ2-3; 10 bases are a match to TRBD2. Trimming at V came to 1 base and at J to 9 bases, leaving 4 bases not matched to a gene. The CDR3 runs 14 residues. The germline V gene has CDR1 MDHEN and CDR2 SYDVKM. This CDR3 reads CASSLFSGGRTQYF. The CDR3 DNA is TGTGCCAGCAGTTTATTTAGCGGGGGGCGAACGCAGTATTTT.

DNA for the CDR3: TGCGCCAGCAGCTTGGCCCGGGAGCATTTAACGGAGACCCAGTACTTC. Its translation is CASSLAREHLTETQYF. The V and J genes are TRBV5-1 and TRBJ2-5; D perhaps matches TRBD2 (6 bases). Trimming took off 0 bases at V and 5 bases at J, with 17 bases between the two ends. This CDR3 spans 16 amino acids. Germline CDR1 and CDR2: SGHRS and YFSETQ. Full variable domain (outside the CDR3, taken from reference TRBV5-1 and TRBJ2-5): KAGVTQTPRYLIKTRGQQVTLSCSPISGHRSVSWYQQTPGQGLQFLFEYFSETQRNKGNFPGRFSGRQFSNSRSEMNVSTLELGDSALYLCASSLAREHLTETQYFGPGTRLLVL.